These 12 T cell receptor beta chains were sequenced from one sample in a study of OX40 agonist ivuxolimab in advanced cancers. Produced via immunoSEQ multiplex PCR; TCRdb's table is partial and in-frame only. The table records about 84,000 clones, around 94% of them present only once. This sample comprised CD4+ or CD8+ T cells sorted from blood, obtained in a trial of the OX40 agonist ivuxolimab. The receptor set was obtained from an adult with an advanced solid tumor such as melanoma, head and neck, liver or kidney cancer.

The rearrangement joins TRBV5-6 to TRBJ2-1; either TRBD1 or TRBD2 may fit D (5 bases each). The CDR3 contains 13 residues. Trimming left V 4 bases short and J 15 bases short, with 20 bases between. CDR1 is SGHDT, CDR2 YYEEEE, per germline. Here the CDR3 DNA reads TGTGCCAGCAGCCCCCCGAGTCGGGACCAGATGTTCTTC. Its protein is CASSPPSRDQMFF.

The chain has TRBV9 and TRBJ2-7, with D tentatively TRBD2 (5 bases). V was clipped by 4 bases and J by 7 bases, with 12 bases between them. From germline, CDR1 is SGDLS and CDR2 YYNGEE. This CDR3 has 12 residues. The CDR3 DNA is TGTGCCAGCAGCCCGACGGAGGATGAGCAGTACTTC. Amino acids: CASSPTEDEQYF.

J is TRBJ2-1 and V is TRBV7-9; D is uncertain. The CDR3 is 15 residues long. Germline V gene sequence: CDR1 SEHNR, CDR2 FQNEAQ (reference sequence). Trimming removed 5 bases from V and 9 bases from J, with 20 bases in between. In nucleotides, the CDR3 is TGTGCCAGCAGCCACCCCGCGGTAGCTCGCCCTGAGCAGTTCTTC. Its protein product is CASSHPAVARPEQFF.

This chain's CDR3 is CASSLVAGVSGEQYF. DNA of the CDR3: TGTGCCAGCAGCTTGGTAGCGGGTGTGTCGGGCGAGCAGTACTTC. The chain is built from TRBV5-4 and TRBJ2-7; 7 bases fit TRBD2. V lost 0 bases and J lost 6; bases outside the gene matches: 9. CDR1 and CDR2 from the germline V gene are SGHNT and YYREEE (reference sequence). The CDR3 sequence is 15 residues long.

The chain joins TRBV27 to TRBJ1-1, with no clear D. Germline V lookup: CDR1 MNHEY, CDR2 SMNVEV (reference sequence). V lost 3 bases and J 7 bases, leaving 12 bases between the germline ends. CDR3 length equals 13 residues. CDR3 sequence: CASSFSGSYEAFF. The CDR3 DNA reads TGTGCCAGCAGTTTCTCGGGATCCTATGAAGCTTTCTTT.

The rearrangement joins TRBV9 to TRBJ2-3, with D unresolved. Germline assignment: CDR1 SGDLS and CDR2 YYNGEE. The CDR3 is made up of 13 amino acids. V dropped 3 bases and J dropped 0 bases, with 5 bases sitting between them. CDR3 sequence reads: CASSAQSTDTQYF. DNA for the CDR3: TGTGCCAGCAGCGCACAAAGCACAGATACGCAGTATTTT.

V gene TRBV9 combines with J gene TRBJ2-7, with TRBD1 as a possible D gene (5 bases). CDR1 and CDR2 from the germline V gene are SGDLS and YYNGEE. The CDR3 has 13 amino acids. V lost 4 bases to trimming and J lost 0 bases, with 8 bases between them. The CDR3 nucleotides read TGTGCCAGCAGCAGACAGAGCTCCTACGAGCAGTACTTC. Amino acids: CASSRQSSYEQYF.

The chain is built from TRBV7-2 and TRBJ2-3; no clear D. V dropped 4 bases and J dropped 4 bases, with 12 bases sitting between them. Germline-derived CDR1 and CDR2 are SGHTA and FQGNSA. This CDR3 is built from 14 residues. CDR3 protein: CASSSPPVPDTQYF. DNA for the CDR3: TGTGCCAGCAGCTCCCCTCCCGTCCCAGATACGCAGTATTTT.

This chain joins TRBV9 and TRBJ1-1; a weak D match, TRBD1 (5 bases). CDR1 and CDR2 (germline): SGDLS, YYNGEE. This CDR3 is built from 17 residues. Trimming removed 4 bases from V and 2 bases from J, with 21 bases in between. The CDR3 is CASSPQLSRGKNTEAFF. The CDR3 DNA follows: TGTGCCAGCAGCCCCCAACTGAGTAGGGGCAAAAACACTGAAGCTTTCTTT.

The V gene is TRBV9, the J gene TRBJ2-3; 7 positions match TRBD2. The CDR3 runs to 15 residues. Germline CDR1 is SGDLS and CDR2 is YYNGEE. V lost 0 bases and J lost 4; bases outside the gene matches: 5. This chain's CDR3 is CASSVGAGGADTQYF. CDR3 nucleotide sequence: TGTGCCAGCAGCGTAGGAGCTGGGGGGGCAGATACGCAGTATTTT.

The CDR3 loop is CATSRPQGPDTQYF. The CDR3, as DNA: TGTGCCACCAGCAGACCGCAGGGCCCAGATACGCAGTATTTT. The V gene is TRBV15, the J gene TRBJ2-3; a possible D gene is TRBD1 (5 bases). Germline CDR1 and CDR2: LNHNV and YYDKDF (reference sequence). Trimming removed 2 bases from V and 4 bases from J, with 10 bases in between. The CDR3 totals 14 residues.

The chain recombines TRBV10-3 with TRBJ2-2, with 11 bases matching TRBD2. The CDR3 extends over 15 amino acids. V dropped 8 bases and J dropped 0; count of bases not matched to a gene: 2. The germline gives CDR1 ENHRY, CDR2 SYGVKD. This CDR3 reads CAIGTSGANTGELFF. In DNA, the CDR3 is TGTGCCATCGGGACTAGCGGCGCGAACACCGGGGAGCTGTTTTTT.